A single sample is the source of the 11 T cell receptor beta chains below, sequenced in a study of glioma-infiltrating T cells. The iRepertoire nested amplicon-rescue multiplex PCR amplified TCR alpha and beta CDR3s from RNA. MiXCR was run by TCRdb on the multiplex PCR reads, yielding one entry per CDR3 protein. The data show approximately 140,000 distinct CDR3 sequences, around a quarter seen once. Specimen: glioma tissue, nonneoplastic brain tissue, or PBMCs (not recorded which). The receptors here all came from a human donor with low-grade glioma or glioblastoma, undergoing nonglioma brain surgery, or in good health (not recorded which).

The chain combines TRBV20-1 with TRBJ1-2, with a possible D match to TRBD1 (5 bases). Deletions cut 6 bases from V and 9 bases from J, with 20 bases between. The CDR3 has 13 amino acids. CDR1 is DFQATT, CDR2 SNEGSKA, per germline (reference sequence). CDR3 sequence (DNA): TGCAGTGCCCAACCCGGACATGTTAATTGCTACACCTTC. It is translated as CSAQPGHVNCYTF.

This clonotype was recorded at least ten times. The chain uses TRBV7-2 and TRBJ1-1, with D perhaps matching TRBD1 (5 bases). Germline CDR1 reads SGHTA; CDR2 reads FQGNSA. Deletions cut 5 bases from V and 0 bases from J, with 10 bases between. The CDR3 runs to 14 residues. The CDR3 region is CASSQTAMNTEAFF. DNA of the CDR3: TGTGCCAGCAGCCAGACAGCAATGAACACTGAAGCTTTCTTT.

CDR3 protein: CASGPRGQDTDTQYF. The CDR3 coding sequence is TGTGCCAGCGGCCCTCGAGGACAGGACACAGATACGCAGTATTTT. The V and J genes are TRBV11-2 and TRBJ2-3; 7 bases agree with TRBD1. The CDR3 has 15 residues. J lost 2 bases, V lost 8 bases, and 10 bases had no gene match. Germline lookup yields CDR1 SGHAT and CDR2 FQNNGV.

This clonotype was observed a handful of times. The chain carries TRBV20-1 and TRBJ2-2; the D is unclear. Germline lookup yields CDR1 DFQATT and CDR2 SNEGSKA (reference sequence). V shed 1 base and J shed 8 bases, with 11 bases lying between them. There are 13 residues in the CDR3. The CDR3 loop is CSARVYPEGELFF. The CDR3 bases are TGCAGTGCTAGAGTTTACCCCGAAGGGGAGCTGTTTTTT.

The chain employs TRBV24-1 and TRBJ2-1, with 9 positions matching TRBD1. This CDR3 has 16 amino acids. From germline, CDR1 is KGHDR and CDR2 SFDVKD. The V and J ends lost 3 bases and 0 bases, in that order; junction bases with no gene match: 2. Here the CDR3 reads CATSDQTGGSYNEQFF. Here the CDR3 DNA reads TGTGCCACCAGTGATCAGACAGGGGGCTCCTACAATGAGCAGTTCTTC.

As to this clonotype: This may come from a read error, since a much larger clone is one base off. The chain couples TRBV6-5 to TRBJ1-5; D is uncertain. Germline V lookup: CDR1 MNHEY, CDR2 SVGAGI. CDR3 length equals 14 residues. V lost 8 bases and J lost 7, with 18 bases in between. The CDR3 nucleotides read TGTGCCAGCGGTCCGACCACGGGCCAACAGCCCCAGCATTTT. As protein: CASGPTTGQQPQHF.

The chain couples TRBV7-2 to TRBJ2-2; weak D call: TRBD2 (5 bases). This CDR3 comprises 16 residues. CDR1 and CDR2 from the germline V gene are SGHTA and FQGNSA. V was shortened by 5 bases and J by 2 bases, with 15 bases between the two germline ends. The CDR3 DNA is TGTGCCAGCAGCCTCCCCGAGGGATATAACACCGGGGAGCTGTTTTTT. Translating gives CASSLPEGYNTGELFF.

Concerning this clonotype: A much larger clone differs from this one at a single base, so this may be a read error. V is TRBV2 and J is TRBJ1-5; no reliable D call. CDR1 SNHLY and CDR2 FYNNEI come from the germline V gene. CDR3 size: 14 residues. V was pared by 8 bases and J by 0 bases, with 11 bases between. The DNA of the CDR3 is TGTGCCAGCCAAGAGAGCTATAGCAATCAGCCCCAGCATTTT. Its translation is CASQESYSNQPQHF.

This clonotype was detected only once. Just one base apart from a much larger clone, this may be a read error. The genes are TRBV6-2 or TRBV6-3 and TRBJ1-1; 8 nucleotides line up with TRBD1. The CDR3 is made up of 14 amino acids. Per the germline V gene, CDR1 is MNHEY and CDR2 is SVGEGT. The CDR3 DNA reads TGTGCCAGCAGTCCAGGTGGACAGGGTGAAAAGACCCTCTTT. Translating gives CASSPGGQGEKTLF.

Ten or more counts support this clonotype. The V and J genes are TRBV6-1 and TRBJ1-1; D is ambiguous. Trimming stripped 2 bases from V and 5 bases from J, with 12 bases between. CDR1 is MNHNS, CDR2 SASEGT, per germline. The CDR3 runs to 14 residues. The CDR3 here is CASSELAAGTEAFF. The CDR3 nucleotides are TGTGCCAGCAGTGAACTAGCCGCGGGGACTGAAGCTTTCTTT.

Ten or more counts support this clonotype. V and J are TRBV7-2 and TRBJ2-1; D not resolved. Trimming took off 1 base at V and 2 bases at J, with 6 bases between the two ends. The CDR3 consists of 14 residues. CDR1 and CDR2 (germline): SGHTA, FQGNSA. In DNA, the CDR3 is TGTGCCAGCAGCTTAGGACTTCCCTACAATGAGCAGTTCTTC. Translation gives CASSLGLPYNEQFF.